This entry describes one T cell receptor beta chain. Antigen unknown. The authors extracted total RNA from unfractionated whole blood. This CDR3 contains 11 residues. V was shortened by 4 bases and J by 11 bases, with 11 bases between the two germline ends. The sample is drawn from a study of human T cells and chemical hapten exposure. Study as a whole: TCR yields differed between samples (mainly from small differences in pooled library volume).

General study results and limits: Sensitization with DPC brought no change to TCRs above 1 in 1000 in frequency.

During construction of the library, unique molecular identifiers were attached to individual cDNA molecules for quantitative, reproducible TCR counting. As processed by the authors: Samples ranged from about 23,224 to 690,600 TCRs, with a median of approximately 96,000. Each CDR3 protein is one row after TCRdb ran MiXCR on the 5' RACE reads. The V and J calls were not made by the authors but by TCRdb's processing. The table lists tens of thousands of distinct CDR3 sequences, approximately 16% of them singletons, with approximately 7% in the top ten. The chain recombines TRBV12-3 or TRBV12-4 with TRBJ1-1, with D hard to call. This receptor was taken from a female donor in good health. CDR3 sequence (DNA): TGTGCCAGCAGTTCGACGGGCTTGGCTTTCTTT. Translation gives CASSSTGLAFF.